This T cell receptor beta chain was identified during a study of blood T cell repertoires in COVID-19. On the study more broadly: Samples taken during acute and convalescent COVID-19 were collected in the United States, Italy and Spain. The analysed material was cDNA or gDNA that came from T cells, B-cell-depleted T cells, or PBMCs.

Original data processing: Counts of nucleated cells, estimated from reference gene primer amplification, were obtained. Assay: immunoSEQ multiplex PCR; the TCRdb copy retains only in-frame clones and omits some. That table is the source of V, J and clone size, and D and trimming were worked out from the DNA. The repertoire consists of about 380,000 clones, with roughly 85% occurring once and the leading ten covering 3% to 4.5%. Germline-derived CDR1 and CDR2 are GTSNPN and SVGIG (reference sequence). The CDR3 is 14 residues long. Between the trimmed V and J ends, which lost 4 bases and 0 bases, there was a span of 13 bases. This clone has a handful of counts.

This sequence joins TRBV30 and TRBJ2-7, with D perhaps matching TRBD1 (6 bases). The sequenced sample consisted of peripheral blood. The origin of this receptor is a woman aged 18 to 35 with acute or convalescent COVID-19. The DNA for the CDR3 is TGTGCCTGGATCCCACAGGGCCACTCCTACGAGCAGTACTTC. Encoded protein: CAWIPQGHSYEQYF.